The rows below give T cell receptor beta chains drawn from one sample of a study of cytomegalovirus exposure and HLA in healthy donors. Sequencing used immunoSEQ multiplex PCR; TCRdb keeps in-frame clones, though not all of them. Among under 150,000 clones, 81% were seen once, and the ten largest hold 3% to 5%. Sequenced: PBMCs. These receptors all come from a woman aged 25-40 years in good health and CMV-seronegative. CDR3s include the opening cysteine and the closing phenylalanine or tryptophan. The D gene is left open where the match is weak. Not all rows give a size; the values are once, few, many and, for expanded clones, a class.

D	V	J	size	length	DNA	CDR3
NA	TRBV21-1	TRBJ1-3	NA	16	TGTGCCAGCAGCAAGCCCAGGGGGACCTCTGGAAACACCATATATTTT	CASSKPRGTSGNTIYF
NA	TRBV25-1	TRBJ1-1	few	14	TGTGCCAGCAGTGGCAGGGGTGTGAAACCTGAAGCTTTCTTT	CASSGRGVKPEAFF
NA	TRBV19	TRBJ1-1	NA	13	TGTGCCAGTAGCCCCCGGGGGTGGGCTGAAGCTTTCTTT	CASSPRGWAEAFF
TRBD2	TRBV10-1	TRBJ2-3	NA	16	TGCGCCAGCAGTGATGGGACTAGCGTTGGTGGCGATACGCAGTATTTT	CASSDGTSVGGDTQYF
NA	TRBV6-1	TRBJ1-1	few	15	TGTGCCAGCAGTGAAGAAGTGACACCGAACACTGAAGCTTTCTTT	CASSEEVTPNTEAFF
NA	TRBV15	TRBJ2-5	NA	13	TGTGCCACCAGCAGAGTGGGGGGAGAGACCCAGTACTTC	CATSRVGGETQYF
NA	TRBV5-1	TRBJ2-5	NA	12	TGCGCCAGCAGGGACTTTGAAGAGACCCAGTACTTC	CASRDFEETQYF
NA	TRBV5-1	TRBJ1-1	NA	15	TGCGCCAGCAGCTTGGCGGGACTATCGGACACTGAAGCTTTCTTT	CASSLAGLSDTEAFF
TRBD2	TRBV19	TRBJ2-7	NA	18	TGTGCCAGTAGTATAAGCGGGGGAGCCGGGACTAGCGCCTACGAGCAGTACTTC	CASSISGGAGTSAYEQYF
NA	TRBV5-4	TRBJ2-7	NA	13	TGTGCCAGCAGCTTGGCAGCGGGCCGGGAGCAGTACTTC	CASSLAAGREQYF
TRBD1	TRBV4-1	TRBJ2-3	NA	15	TGCGCCAGCAGCTTGGGACAGGGGGCCCCAGATACGCAGTATTTT	CASSLGQGAPDTQYF
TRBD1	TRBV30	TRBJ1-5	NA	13	TGTGCCTGGGCTACAGGGGGTAATCAGCCCCAGCATTTT	CAWATGGNQPQHF
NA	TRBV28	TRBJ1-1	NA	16	TGTGCCACCTACCCTTTGACAGCATTCATGAACACTGAAGCTTTCTTT	CATYPLTAFMNTEAFF
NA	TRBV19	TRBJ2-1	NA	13	TGTGCCAGTAGTTACAGGGCACCACACGAGCAGTTCTTC	CASSYRAPHEQFF
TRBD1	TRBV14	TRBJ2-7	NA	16	TGTGCCAGCAGCCAAGGCCCCGGGACAGGGGCCTACGAGCAGTACTTC	CASSQGPGTGAYEQYF
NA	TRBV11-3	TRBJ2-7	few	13	TGTGCCAGCAGCATCGGGACTTACAGCGAGCAGTACTTC	CASSIGTYSEQYF
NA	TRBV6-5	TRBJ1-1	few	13	TGTGCCAGCAGTTACCAGGGTTACACTGAAGCTTTCTTT	CASSYQGYTEAFF
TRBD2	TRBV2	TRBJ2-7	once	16	TGTGCCAGCAGTGACAAGGGGACTAGCGGAGTTAACGAGCAGTACTTC	CASSDKGTSGVNEQYF
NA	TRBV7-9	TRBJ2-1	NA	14	TGTTCCAGCAGCTTAGCGTTGGCAGGGTGGGAGCAGTTCTTC	CSSSLALAGWEQFF
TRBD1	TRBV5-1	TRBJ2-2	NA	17	TGCGCCAGCAGCTTGGGGTCCGGGACAGCGAACACCGGGGAGCTGTTTTTT	CASSLGSGTANTGELFF
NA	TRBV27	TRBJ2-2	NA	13	TGTGCCAGCAGTCCTGTGAACACCGGGGAGCTGTTTTTT	CASSPVNTGELFF
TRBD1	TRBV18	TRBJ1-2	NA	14	TGTGCCAGCTCGCAAAAGACAGGGAACTATGGCTACACCTTC	CASSQKTGNYGYTF
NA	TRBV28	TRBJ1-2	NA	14	TGTGCCAGCAGGGCCGTTGACAGGAGCTATGGCTACACCTTC	CASRAVDRSYGYTF
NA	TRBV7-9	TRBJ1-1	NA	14	TGTTCCAGCAGCTTAGAGGGAGGAGGCACTGAAGCTTTCTTT	CSSSLEGGGTEAFF
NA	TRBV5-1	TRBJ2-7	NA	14	TGCGCCAGCAGCTTGGGCGGGAATATCTACGAGCAGTACTTC	CASSLGGNIYEQYF
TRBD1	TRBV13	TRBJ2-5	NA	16	TGTGCCAGCAGCTTGATGGCGACAGGGCTTGGGGAGACCCAGTACTTC	CASSLMATGLGETQYF
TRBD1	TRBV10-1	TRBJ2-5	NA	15	TGCGCCAGCAGCCCCGGGACAGGTGCTCAGGAGACCCAGTACTTC	CASSPGTGAQETQYF
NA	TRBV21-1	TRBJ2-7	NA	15	TGTGCCAGCAGCAACCTATCGACAGGGACCTACGAGCAGTACTTC	CASSNLSTGTYEQYF
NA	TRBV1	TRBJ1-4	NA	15	TGCACCAGCAGGAACAACCCGGCAGGGGGGGAAAAACTGTTTTTT	CTSRNNPAGGEKLFF
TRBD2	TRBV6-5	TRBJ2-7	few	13	TGTGCCAGCAGTCCCCGGGAGGGCTACGAGCAGTACTTC	CASSPREGYEQYF
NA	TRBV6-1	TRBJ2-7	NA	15	TGTGCCAGCAGTGACCACAGGGAGGGGACCTACGAGCAGTACTTC	CASSDHREGTYEQYF
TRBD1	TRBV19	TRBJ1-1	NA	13	TGTGCCAGTAGTGAACAGGGGAAGACTGAAGCTTTCTTT	CASSEQGKTEAFF
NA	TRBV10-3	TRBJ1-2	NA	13	TGTGCCATCAGTGATTCGGGGAACTATGGCTACACCTTC	CAISDSGNYGYTF
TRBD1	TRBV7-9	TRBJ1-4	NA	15	TGTGCCAGCACCCAGGGGGGAGCAACTAATGAAAAACTGTTTTTT	CASTQGGATNEKLFF
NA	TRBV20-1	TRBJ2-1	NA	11	TGCAGTGGGGGGGCCTACAATGAGCAGTTCTTC	CSGGAYNEQFF
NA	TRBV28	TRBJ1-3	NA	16	TGTGCCAGCAGTTCCCCGACAGCGAGCTCTGGAAACACCATATATTTT	CASSSPTASSGNTIYF
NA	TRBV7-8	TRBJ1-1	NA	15	TGTGCCAGCAGCTTCCGCGTGGGGGGAAACACTGAAGCTTTCTTT	CASSFRVGGNTEAFF
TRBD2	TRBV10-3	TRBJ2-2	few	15	TGTGCCATCAGTGAACGCGGGAGGGCCACCGGGGAGCTGTTTTTT	CAISERGRATGELFF
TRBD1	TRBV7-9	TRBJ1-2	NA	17	TGTTCCAGCAGCTTAGAGGGACAGGGATCCTTTAACTATGGCCACACCTTC	CSSSLEGQGSFNYGHTF
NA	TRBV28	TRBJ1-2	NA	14	TGTGCCAGCAGCATACCTCAGGAACCTGGGGGCTACACCTTC	CASSIPQEPGGYTF
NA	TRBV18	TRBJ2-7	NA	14	TGTGCCAGCTCACCACCGCGGACAGTTTACGAGCAGTACTTC	CASSPPRTVYEQYF
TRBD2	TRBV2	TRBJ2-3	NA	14	TGTGCCAGCAGTCCCCTGGGGGGGGTGGATACGCAGTATTTT	CASSPLGGVDTQYF
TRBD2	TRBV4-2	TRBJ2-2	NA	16	TGTGCCAGCAGCCAAGACAGCGGGAGGGACACCGGGGAGCTGTTTTTT	CASSQDSGRDTGELFF
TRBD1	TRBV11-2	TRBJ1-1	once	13	TGTGCCAGCAGCCTAGGACAGGGGGCCGTGGCTTTCTTT	CASSLGQGAVAFF
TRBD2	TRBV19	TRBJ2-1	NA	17	TGTGCCAGTAGTATAGTCCCGGCGGGAGGGAGCCACAATGAGCAGTTCTTC	CASSIVPAGGSHNEQFF